A selection of T cell receptor beta chains follows, all from one sample in a study of blood T cell repertoires in COVID-19. Here immunoSEQ multiplex PCR was the method, and the copy in TCRdb shows in-frame clones only, minus some. The data hold some 40,000 clones, with around 70% observed a single time. Sample: peripheral blood. The receptor source for this set is a man at least 80 years old with acute or convalescent COVID-19. The CDR3 runs from the conserved cysteine through the conserved F or W. Each record gives: J gene, D gene, V gene, clone size, CDR3 protein, CDR3 DNA. D genes are given only for firm matches. A clone size is listed for some rows: how often the clone was seen (once, few, many), or a class if it is expanded.

>TRBJ2-7|NA|TRBV14|many
CASSRVARVDEQYF
TGTGCCAGCAGCCGGGTAGCCAGGGTGGACGAGCAGTACTTC
>TRBJ1-4|TRBD1|TRBV9|NA
CASSPRQGARINEKLFF
TGTGCCAGCAGCCCTCGACAGGGGGCGCGGATTAATGAAAAACTGTTTTTT
>TRBJ1-2|NA|TRBV20-1|NA
CSASGYDGYTF
TGCAGTGCTTCAGGGTATGATGGCTACACCTTC
>TRBJ2-3|NA|TRBV7-2|once
CASSLSLRSTDTQYF
TGTGCCAGCAGCTTAAGTTTGCGCAGCACAGATACGCAGTATTTT
>TRBJ2-1|NA|TRBV7-9|NA
CASSLAGSLGEQFF
TGTGCCAGCAGCTTAGCGGGGAGCTTAGGCGAGCAGTTCTTC
>TRBJ2-3|TRBD2|TRBV7-8|NA
CASSLGAGAELGPGEHTQYF
TGTGCCAGCAGCTTAGGAGCGGGAGCTGAATTGGGGCCCGGGGAACATACGCAGTATTTT
>TRBJ1-5|NA|TRBV6-5|NA
CASITGQGGQPQHF
TGTGCCAGCATTACCGGGCAGGGAGGTCAGCCCCAGCATTTT
>TRBJ2-2|TRBD1|TRBV5-1|NA
CASSPRDRSNTGELFF
TGCGCCAGCAGCCCCCGGGACAGATCAAACACCGGGGAGCTGTTTTTT
>TRBJ2-7|NA|TRBV5-1|NA
CASSTQGLGLYEQYF
TGCGCCAGCAGCACCCAGGGGCTGGGGTTATACGAGCAGTACTTC
>TRBJ1-4|NA|TRBV14|NA
CASSDTGRGYEKLFF
TGTGCCAGCAGTGATACAGGACGAGGATATGAAAAACTGTTTTTT
>TRBJ2-3|TRBD2|TRBV10-1|NA
CASRGRGRSTDTQYF
TGCGCCAGCAGGGGGAGGGGCCGTAGCACAGATACGCAGTATTTT
>TRBJ1-5|NA|TRBV4-1|NA
CASSSRVSNQPQHF
TGCGCCAGCAGCTCACGGGTTTCCAATCAGCCCCAGCATTTT
>TRBJ1-4|TRBD1|TRBV6-5|NA
CASSYSGQEEKLFF
TGTGCCAGCAGTTACTCGGGACAGGAGGAAAAACTGTTTTTT
>TRBJ1-3|NA|TRBV3-1/TRBV3-2|NA
CASSQGAGFGNTIYF
TGTGCCAGCAGCCAAGGGGCAGGCTTTGGAAACACCATATATTTT
>TRBJ2-5|NA|TRBV3-1/TRBV3-2|NA
CASSRTNQETQYF
TGTGCCAGCAGTCGGACTAACCAAGAGACCCAGTACTTC
>TRBJ1-4|NA|TRBV6-5|NA
CASSLRINEKLFF
TGTGCCAGCAGCCTCAGGATTAATGAAAAACTGTTTTTT
>TRBJ1-1|NA|TRBV12-3/TRBV12-4|NA
CASSRGVDTEAFF
TGTGCCAGCAGTCGGGGGGTGGACACTGAAGCTTTCTTT
>TRBJ1-1|NA|TRBV5-6|NA
CASSRRGRGTEAFF
TGTGCCAGCAGCCGACGGGGGAGGGGCACTGAAGCTTTCTTT
>TRBJ2-2|NA|TRBV6-5|NA
CASTQTNTGELFF
TGTGCCAGCACACAGACGAACACCGGGGAGCTGTTTTTT
>TRBJ1-6|NA|TRBV12-3/TRBV12-4|NA
CASSSSRSPLHF
TGTGCCAGCAGTTCCTCGAGATCACCCCTCCACTTT
>TRBJ1-1|NA|TRBV27|NA
CASSRGRMNTEAFF
TGTGCCAGCAGTAGAGGCCGAATGAACACTGAAGCTTTCTTT
>TRBJ2-3|TRBD2|TRBV27|NA
CASSPRAGGRSDTQYF
TGTGCCAGCAGTCCTCGAGCGGGGGGGCGGTCAGATACGCAGTATTTT
>TRBJ1-4|NA|TRBV4-2|NA
CASSQDRGGRLREKLFF
TGTGCCAGCAGCCAAGATCGTGGGGGGAGGTTAAGAGAAAAACTGTTTTTT
>TRBJ1-5|NA|TRBV6-5|NA
CASSYSVRGGQPQHF
TGTGCCAGCAGTTACTCAGTTAGGGGGGGTCAGCCCCAGCATTTT
>TRBJ2-3|TRBD2|TRBV3-1/TRBV3-2|NA
CASSSGTSHIDTQYF
TGTGCCAGCAGTTCCGGGACTAGTCATATAGATACGCAGTATTTT
>TRBJ2-2|NA|TRBV4-3|NA
CASSQETGWNTGELFF
TGCGCCAGCAGCCAAGAAACAGGTTGGAACACCGGGGAGCTGTTTTTT
>TRBJ2-7|NA|TRBV9|NA
CASSVDQGISYEQYF
TGTGCCAGCAGCGTAGATCAGGGGATCTCCTACGAGCAGTACTTC
>TRBJ2-7|TRBD1|TRBV6-1|NA
CASSDGTGSSYEQYF
TGTGCCAGCAGTGATGGGACAGGTAGCTCCTACGAGCAGTACTTC
>TRBJ1-4|TRBD1|TRBV9|NA
CASSVAPGTGNEKLFF
TGTGCCAGCAGCGTAGCTCCGGGGACAGGAAATGAAAAACTGTTTTTT
>TRBJ2-2|TRBD2|TRBV9|NA
CASSPRGLAGAGELFF
TGTGCCAGCAGCCCCCGCGGGCTAGCGGGAGCCGGGGAGCTGTTTTTT
>TRBJ1-2|NA|TRBV2|NA
CASSTDNGYSYGYTF
TGTGCCAGCAGTACCGACAACGGCTACAGCTATGGCTACACCTTC
>TRBJ2-7|NA|TRBV19|NA
CATGLRAAVSYEQYF
TGTGCCACTGGACTTCGGGCAGCGGTCTCCTACGAGCAGTACTTC
>TRBJ2-7|TRBD1|TRBV11-2|NA
CASSSPGQGYYEQYF
TGTGCCAGCAGCTCCCCGGGACAGGGTTACTACGAGCAGTACTTC
>TRBJ1-1|TRBD1|TRBV14|NA
CASSPGQGVGTEAFF
TGTGCCAGCAGCCCGGGACAGGGTGTGGGGACTGAAGCTTTCTTT
>TRBJ2-2|TRBD1|TRBV10-1|NA
CASSGDSNTGELFF
TGCGCCAGCAGTGGGGACAGCAACACCGGGGAGCTGTTTTTT
>TRBJ2-7|NA|TRBV19|NA
CASSINLDYEQYF
TGTGCCAGTAGTATAAACCTAGATTACGAGCAGTACTTC
>TRBJ2-1|NA|TRBV12-5|NA
CASTGQGLANEQFF
TGTGCTAGTACCGGCCAGGGGCTAGCCAATGAGCAGTTCTTC
>TRBJ2-2|NA|TRBV10-3|NA
CAISEAAANTGELFF
TGTGCCATCAGTGAGGCGGCAGCGAACACCGGGGAGCTGTTTTTT
>TRBJ2-3|NA|TRBV11-2|NA
CASSSWGVSDTQYF
TGTGCCAGCAGCTCCTGGGGAGTTTCAGATACGCAGTATTTT
>TRBJ1-2|TRBD1|TRBV30|few
CAWSVVDRGLEDYGYTF
TGTGCCTGGAGTGTCGTTGACAGGGGGCTTGAAGACTATGGCTACACCTTC
>TRBJ2-5|TRBD1|TRBV15|NA
CATSMGGQGVTQYF
TGTGCCACCAGCATGGGAGGACAGGGGGTTACCCAGTACTTC
>TRBJ2-1|NA|TRBV11-2|NA
CASTPDPGVEQFF
TGTGCCAGCACCCCGGATCCCGGGGTTGAGCAGTTCTTC
>TRBJ2-2|TRBD1|TRBV5-1|NA
CASRPAGQGSAGELFF
TGCGCCAGCAGACCCGCCGGACAGGGGTCGGCCGGGGAGCTGTTTTTT
>TRBJ2-2|TRBD1|TRBV27|few
CASSLQGAGGELFF
TGTGCCAGCAGTTTACAGGGGGCAGGGGGGGAGCTGTTTTTT
>TRBJ1-2|NA|TRBV29-1|NA
CSVEDRLRANYGYTF
TGCAGCGTTGAAGACCGACTCCGAGCTAACTATGGCTACACCTTC